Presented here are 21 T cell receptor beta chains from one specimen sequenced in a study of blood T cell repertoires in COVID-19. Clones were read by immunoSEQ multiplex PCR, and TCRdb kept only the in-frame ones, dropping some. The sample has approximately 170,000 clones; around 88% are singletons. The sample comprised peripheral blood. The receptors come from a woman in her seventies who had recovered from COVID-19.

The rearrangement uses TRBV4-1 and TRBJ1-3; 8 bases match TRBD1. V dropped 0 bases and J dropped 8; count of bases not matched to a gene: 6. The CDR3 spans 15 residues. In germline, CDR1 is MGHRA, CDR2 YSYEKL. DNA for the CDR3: TGCGCCAGCAGCCAAGATCGGTCCAGGGGGCACACCATATATTTT. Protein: CASSQDRSRGHTIYF.

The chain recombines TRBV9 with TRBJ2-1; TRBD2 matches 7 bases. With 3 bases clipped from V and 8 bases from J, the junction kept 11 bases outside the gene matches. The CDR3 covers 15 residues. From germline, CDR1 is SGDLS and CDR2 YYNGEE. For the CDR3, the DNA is TGTGCCAGCAGCGACGTAGCGGGCTGGGGGGATGAGCAGTTCTTC. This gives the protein CASSDVAGWGDEQFF.

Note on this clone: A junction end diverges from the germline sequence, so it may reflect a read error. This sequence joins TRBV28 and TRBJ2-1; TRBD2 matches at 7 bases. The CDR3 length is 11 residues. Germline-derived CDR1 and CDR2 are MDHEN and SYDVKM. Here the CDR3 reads CSSGWYNEQFF. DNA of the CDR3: TGCAGTAGCGGGTGGTACAATGAGCAGTTCTTC.

In DNA form, the CDR3 reads TGTGCCAGCAGTTATCGTAGGTTGGCCGGCCAGGTCTACTACGAGCAGTACTTC. As protein: CASSYRRLAGQVYYEQYF. This chain connects TRBV27 to TRBJ2-7, with D hard to call. V was pared by 4 bases and J by 3 bases, with 25 bases between. The CDR3 totals 18 residues. From germline, CDR1 is MNHEY and CDR2 SMNVEV (reference sequence).

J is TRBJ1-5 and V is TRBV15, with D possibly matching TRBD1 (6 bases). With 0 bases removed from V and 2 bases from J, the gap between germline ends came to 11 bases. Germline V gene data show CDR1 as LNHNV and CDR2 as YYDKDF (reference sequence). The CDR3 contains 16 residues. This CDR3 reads CATSRDSSGGNQPQHF. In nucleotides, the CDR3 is TGTGCCACCAGCAGAGATTCGTCAGGGGGCAATCAGCCCCAGCATTTT.

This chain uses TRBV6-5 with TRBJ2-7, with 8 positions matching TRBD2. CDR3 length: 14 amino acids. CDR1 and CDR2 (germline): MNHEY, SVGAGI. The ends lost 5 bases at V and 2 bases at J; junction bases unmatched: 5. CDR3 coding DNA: TGTGCCAGCAGTCAGGGACTAGGCCCCTACGAGCAGTACTTC. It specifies CASSQGLGPYEQYF.

CDR3 DNA: TGCGCCAGCAGCTTCGACAGCAACAATCAGCCCCAGCATTTT. It yields the protein CASSFDSNNQPQHF. The rearrangement joins TRBV5-1 to TRBJ1-5; D is possibly TRBD1 (5 bases). The germline gives CDR1 SGHRS, CDR2 YFSETQ. CDR3 size: 14 residues. The V end was cut by 2 bases, the J end by 3 bases, with 9 bases between.

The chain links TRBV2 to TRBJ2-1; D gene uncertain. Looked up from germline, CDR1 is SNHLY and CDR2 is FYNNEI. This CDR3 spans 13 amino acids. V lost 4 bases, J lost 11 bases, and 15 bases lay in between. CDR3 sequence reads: CASSGQRSLQQFF. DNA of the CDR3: TGTGCCAGCAGTGGGCAAAGATCTCTCCAGCAGTTCTTC.

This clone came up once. The DNA of the CDR3 is TGTGCCAGCAGCCAAGGGACTAGCGGACCCTACGAGCAGTACTTC. Translated, it gives CASSQGTSGPYEQYF. The chain recombines TRBV4-2 with TRBJ2-7, with 10 bases lining up with TRBD2. V was clipped by 1 base and J by 2 bases; unmatched bases: 2. Germline V gives CDR1 LGHNA, CDR2 YNFKEQ. The CDR3 runs to 15 residues.

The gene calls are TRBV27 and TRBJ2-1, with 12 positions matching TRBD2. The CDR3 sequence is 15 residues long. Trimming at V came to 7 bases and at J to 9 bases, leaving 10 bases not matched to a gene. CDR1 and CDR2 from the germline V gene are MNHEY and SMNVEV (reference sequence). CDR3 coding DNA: TGTGCCAGCACCCGATCTAGCGGGGGGGCAGCTGAGCAGTTCTTC. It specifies CASTRSSGGAAEQFF.

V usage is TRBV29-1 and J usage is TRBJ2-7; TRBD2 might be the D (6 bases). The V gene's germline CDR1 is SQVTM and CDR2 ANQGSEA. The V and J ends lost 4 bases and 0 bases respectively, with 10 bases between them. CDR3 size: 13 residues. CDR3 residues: CSVAGVFSYEQYF. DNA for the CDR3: TGCAGCGTTGCGGGGGTATTCTCCTACGAGCAGTACTTC.

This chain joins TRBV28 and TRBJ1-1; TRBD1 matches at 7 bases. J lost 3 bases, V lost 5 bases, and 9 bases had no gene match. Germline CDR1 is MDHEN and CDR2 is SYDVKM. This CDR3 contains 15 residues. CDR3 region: CASSPQGRGDTEAFF. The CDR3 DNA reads TGTGCCAGCAGTCCACAGGGGCGCGGGGACACTGAAGCTTTCTTT.

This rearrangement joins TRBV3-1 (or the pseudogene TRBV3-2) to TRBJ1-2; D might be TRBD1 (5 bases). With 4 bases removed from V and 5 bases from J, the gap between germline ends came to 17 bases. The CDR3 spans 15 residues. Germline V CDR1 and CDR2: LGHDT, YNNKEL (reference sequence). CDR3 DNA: TGTGCCAGCAGCCCCCCTCTTGGAGGGGCTTATGGCTACACCTTC. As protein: CASSPPLGGAYGYTF.

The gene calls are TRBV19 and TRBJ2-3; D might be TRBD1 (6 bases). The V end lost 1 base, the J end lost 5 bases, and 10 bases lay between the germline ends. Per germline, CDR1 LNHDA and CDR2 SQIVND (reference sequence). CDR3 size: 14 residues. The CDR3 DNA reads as TGTGCCAGTAGTATAGTAGGCAGGGGAGATACGCAGTATTTT. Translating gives CASSIVGRGDTQYF. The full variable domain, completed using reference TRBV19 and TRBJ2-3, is DGGITQSPKYLFRKEGQNVTLSCEQNLNHDAMYWYRQDPGQGLRLIYYSQIVNDFQKGDIAEGYSVSREKKESFPLTVTSAQKNPTAFYLCASSIVGRGDTQYFGPGTRLTVL.

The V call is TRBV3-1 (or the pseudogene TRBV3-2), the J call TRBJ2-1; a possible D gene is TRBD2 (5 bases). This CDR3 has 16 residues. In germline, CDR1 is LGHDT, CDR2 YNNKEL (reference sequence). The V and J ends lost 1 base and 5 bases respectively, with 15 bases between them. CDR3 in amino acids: CASSQVTERPNNEQFF. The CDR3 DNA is TGTGCCAGCAGCCAAGTAACGGAGCGGCCAAACAATGAGCAGTTCTTC.

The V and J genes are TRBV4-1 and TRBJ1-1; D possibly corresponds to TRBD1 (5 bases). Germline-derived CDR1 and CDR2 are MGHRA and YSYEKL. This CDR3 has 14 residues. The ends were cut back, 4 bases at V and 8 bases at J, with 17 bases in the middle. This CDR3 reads CASSPPRGAPEAFF. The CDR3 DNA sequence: TGCGCCAGCAGCCCCCCGCGTGGGGCCCCCGAAGCTTTCTTT.

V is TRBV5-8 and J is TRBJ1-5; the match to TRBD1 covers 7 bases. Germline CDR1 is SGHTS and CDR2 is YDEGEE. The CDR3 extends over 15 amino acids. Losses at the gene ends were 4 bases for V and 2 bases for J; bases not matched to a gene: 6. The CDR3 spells CASSRTGTGNQPQHF. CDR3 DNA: TGTGCCAGCAGCCGAACCGGGACAGGCAATCAGCCCCAGCATTTT.

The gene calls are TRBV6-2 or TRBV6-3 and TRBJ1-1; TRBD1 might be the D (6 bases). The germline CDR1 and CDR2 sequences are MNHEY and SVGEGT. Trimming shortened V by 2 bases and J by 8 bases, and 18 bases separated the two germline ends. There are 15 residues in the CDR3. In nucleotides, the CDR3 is TGTGCCAGCAGTTACGCCGTACTCACAGGGTCGGAAGCTTTCTTT. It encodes CASSYAVLTGSEAFF.

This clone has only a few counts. The chain's CDR3 is CASSPGQTYGYTF. The DNA of the CDR3 is TGCGCCAGCAGCCCCGGACAGACCTATGGCTACACCTTC. The chain employs TRBV5-1 and TRBJ1-2; D possibly corresponds to TRBD1 (6 bases). The CDR3 has 13 residues. The V and J ends lost 4 bases and 4 bases respectively, with 11 bases between them. Per germline, CDR1 SGHRS and CDR2 YFSETQ.

The CDR3 reads CASSSRRESSGNTIYF. In DNA form, the CDR3 reads TGTGCCAGCAGCTCTCGGCGGGAAAGCTCTGGAAACACCATATATTTT. The genes are TRBV5-6 and TRBJ1-3; D gene unclear. V shed 3 bases and J shed 0 bases, with 13 bases lying between them. Germline CDR1 and CDR2: SGHDT and YYEEEE. The CDR3 covers 16 residues.

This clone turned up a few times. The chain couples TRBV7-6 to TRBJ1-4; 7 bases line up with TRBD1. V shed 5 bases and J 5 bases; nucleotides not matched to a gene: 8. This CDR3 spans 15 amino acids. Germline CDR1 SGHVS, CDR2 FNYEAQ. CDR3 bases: TGTGCCAGCAGCCGCTGGGGACAGAGAAATGAAAAACTGTTTTTT. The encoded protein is CASSRWGQRNEKLFF.